This T cell receptor (beta chain) is drawn from a study of blood T cell repertoires in COVID-19. Generated by immunoSEQ multiplex PCR, the TCRdb table keeps only in-frame clones and is missing some. The sample yields roughly 120,000 clones, approximately 90% seen once. Germline loops: CDR1 SGHNT, CDR2 YENEEA. CDR3 length equals 13 residues. V shed 5 bases and J 3 bases; nucleotides not matched to a gene: 2. This receptor was obtained from a man aged 50 to 60 with COVID-19, enrolled during active disease. The chain links TRBV11-3 to TRBJ1-1; 8 nucleotides agree with TRBD1. The source material was peripheral blood. CDR3 sequence (DNA): TGTGCCAGCAGCACACAGGGGGACACTGAAGCTTTCTTT. Translating gives CASSTQGDTEAFF.